These T cell receptor beta chains were read from a single sample in a study of blood T cell repertoires in COVID-19. Libraries were prepared by immunoSEQ multiplex PCR; TCRdb keeps only in-frame clonotypes and omits some of them. The sample contains approximately 150,000 clones, approximately 84% of which appear only once. The material sequenced was peripheral blood. All receptors derive from a man aged 65 to 79 with active or convalescent COVID-19. The CDR3 runs from the conserved cysteine through the conserved F or W. Fields, in order: D gene, V gene, CDR3 length, clone size, J gene, CDR3 DNA, CDR3 protein. A D gene is named only where the DNA matches it firmly. Rows give clone size only sometimes, using once, few, many, or a class for an expanded clone.

D: .
V: TRBV18
length: 16
size: .
J: TRBJ2-2
DNA: TGTGCCAGCTCACCAGAGCAACCCGCGAACACCGGGGAGCTGTTTTTT
CDR3: CASSPEQPANTGELFF

D: TRBD2
V: TRBV6-2/TRBV6-3
length: 19
size: .
J: TRBJ2-2
DNA: TGTGCCAGCAGTTCACTGGGACTAGCGGGGGGGACGAGGACCGGGGAGCTGTTTTTT
CDR3: CASSSLGLAGGTRTGELFF

D: TRBD1
V: TRBV7-2
length: 15
size: .
J: TRBJ2-5
DNA: TGTGCCAGCAGCCGCCAGGGGGTCGATGAAGAGACCCAGTACTTC
CDR3: CASSRQGVDEETQYF

D: .
V: TRBV4-3
length: 13
size: .
J: TRBJ1-2
DNA: TGCGCCAGCAGCCAACAGGGAGGCTTAGGCTACACCTTC
CDR3: CASSQQGGLGYTF

D: .
V: TRBV28
length: 15
size: .
J: TRBJ1-1
DNA: TGTGCCAGCACCGGACAGCTAAAAATGAACACTGAAGCTTTCTTT
CDR3: CASTGQLKMNTEAFF

D: TRBD1
V: TRBV19
length: 14
size: few
J: TRBJ2-7
DNA: TGTGCCAGTAGTATCCGGACAGGGTGGGACGAGCAGTACTTC
CDR3: CASSIRTGWDEQYF

D: .
V: TRBV15
length: 14
size: .
J: TRBJ2-1
DNA: TGTGCCACCAGCAGAGTGATAGAGTACAATGAGCAGTTCTTC
CDR3: CATSRVIEYNEQFF

D: TRBD1
V: TRBV9
length: 16
size: once
J: TRBJ1-5
DNA: TGTGCCAGCAGCGCAGGACAGGGGGCGCTAAATCAGCCCCAGCATTTT
CDR3: CASSAGQGALNQPQHF

D: TRBD2
V: TRBV19
length: 14
size: .
J: TRBJ2-2
DNA: TGTGCCAGTAGTATAGAACTAGCGTCCGGGGAGCTGTTTTTT
CDR3: CASSIELASGELFF

D: TRBD1
V: TRBV18
length: 16
size: many
J: TRBJ1-2
DNA: TGTGCCAGCTCAATTGGACAGGGGCCAAATCTTCATGGCTACACCTTC
CDR3: CASSIGQGPNLHGYTF

D: TRBD2
V: TRBV11-1
length: 16
size: .
J: TRBJ2-1
DNA: TGTGCCAGCAGCTTAGTACTAGCGGGCTCCTACAATGAGCAGTTCTTC
CDR3: CASSLVLAGSYNEQFF

D: .
V: TRBV27
length: 15
size: .
J: TRBJ1-6
DNA: TGTGCCAGCACCCCATCGGGGGTAGGGGATTCACCCCTCCACTTT
CDR3: CASTPSGVGDSPLHF

D: TRBD2
V: TRBV6-1
length: 15
size: .
J: TRBJ2-1
DNA: TGTGCCAGCAGTTCGGCTAGCGGGATGAACAATGAGCAGTTCTTC
CDR3: CASSSASGMNNEQFF

D: TRBD1
V: TRBV7-8
length: 13
size: .
J: TRBJ1-1
DNA: TGTGCCAGCAGCGGGACAGGGACCACTGAAGCTTTCTTT
CDR3: CASSGTGTTEAFF

D: .
V: TRBV4-1
length: 16
size: .
J: TRBJ1-6
DNA: TGCGCCAGCAGCCAAGATAGGGGATTCTATAATTCACCCCTCCACTTT
CDR3: CASSQDRGFYNSPLHF

D: .
V: TRBV6-5
length: 15
size: .
J: TRBJ2-2
DNA: TGTGCCAGCAGCCGCAGCGGAGCGAACACCGGGGAGCTGTTTTTT
CDR3: CASSRSGANTGELFF

D: .
V: TRBV6-5
length: 15
size: .
J: TRBJ1-1
DNA: TGTGCCAGCAGACACTACCTAGGGGCCGGGACTGAAGCTTTCTTT
CDR3: CASRHYLGAGTEAFF

D: TRBD1
V: TRBV6-5
length: 15
size: .
J: TRBJ1-2
DNA: TGTGCCAGCAGCCCGACAGGGCTTGGGGGCTATGGCTACACCTTC
CDR3: CASSPTGLGGYGYTF

D: TRBD2
V: TRBV30
length: 19
size: .
J: TRBJ2-2
DNA: TGTGCCTGGAGTGCCCCGGGACTAGCGGGAGGGCCGGGGACCGGGGAGCTGTTTTTT
CDR3: CAWSAPGLAGGPGTGELFF

D: TRBD2
V: TRBV2
length: 14
size: .
J: TRBJ2-3
DNA: TGTGCCAGTGCTCGGGGGGGCAGCACAGATACGCAGTATTTT
CDR3: CASARGGSTDTQYF

D: .
V: TRBV7-9
length: 11
size: .
J: TRBJ1-1
DNA: TGTGCCAGCAGCCCCTACACTGAAGCTTTCTTT
CDR3: CASSPYTEAFF

D: TRBD1
V: TRBV6-6
length: 13
size: .
J: TRBJ1-2
DNA: TGTGCCAGCACTCCGCCGACAGGGGATGGCTACACCTTC
CDR3: CASTPPTGDGYTF

D: TRBD1
V: TRBV6-2/TRBV6-3
length: 16
size: .
J: TRBJ1-6
DNA: TGTGCCAGCAGTTCCCCCCAAACAGGGGAGAATTCACCCCTCCACTTT
CDR3: CASSSPQTGENSPLHF

D: .
V: TRBV25-1
length: 15
size: .
J: TRBJ1-5
DNA: TGTGCCAGCAGCCCCTCCGGTGGGGGGGCTCAGCCCCAGCATTTT
CDR3: CASSPSGGGAQPQHF

D: TRBD1
V: TRBV7-2
length: 16
size: .
J: TRBJ1-2
DNA: TGTGCCAGCAGCTTAGTATTTTGGGACAGCCGGTATGGCTACACCTTC
CDR3: CASSLVFWDSRYGYTF

D: TRBD1
V: TRBV4-3
length: 16
size: .
J: TRBJ1-2
DNA: TGCGCCAGCAGCCAAGTGTCAGGGGGAGCTAAGCCTGGCTACACCTTC
CDR3: CASSQVSGGAKPGYTF

D: .
V: TRBV19
length: 15
size: .
J: TRBJ1-1
DNA: TGTGCCAGCCTATCGGGGGGGTTTGGGAACACTGAAGCTTTCTTT
CDR3: CASLSGGFGNTEAFF

D: .
V: TRBV29-1
length: 13
size: .
J: TRBJ2-3
DNA: TGCAGCGTTGATGACGGGGGCACAGATACGCAGTATTTT
CDR3: CSVDDGGTDTQYF

D: .
V: TRBV6-5
length: 14
size: .
J: TRBJ1-1
DNA: TGTGCCAGCACTACAGGGATGATGAACACTGAAGCTTTCTTT
CDR3: CASTTGMMNTEAFF

D: .
V: TRBV5-1
length: 15
size: .
J: TRBJ1-1
DNA: TGCGCCAGCAGGCGGGGGAATGAGAGGTACACTGAAGCTTTCTTT
CDR3: CASRRGNERYTEAFF

D: .
V: TRBV5-1
length: 15
size: .
J: TRBJ1-3
DNA: TGCGCCAGCAGCTTGAATCCCGTATCTGGAAACACCATATATTTT
CDR3: CASSLNPVSGNTIYF

D: TRBD1
V: TRBV5-1
length: 17
size: once
J: TRBJ2-7
DNA: TGCGCCAGCAGCTGGACAACGGGACAGAAATTCAACTACGAGCAGTACTTC
CDR3: CASSWTTGQKFNYEQYF

D: .
V: TRBV6-2/TRBV6-3
length: 14
size: .
J: TRBJ2-1
DNA: TGTGCCAGCAGTTACTTTACGACTGAAACTGAGCAGTTCTTC
CDR3: CASSYFTTETEQFF

D: .
V: TRBV15
length: 12
size: .
J: TRBJ2-3
DNA: TGTGCCACCAGCAGAGACGTAGTGACGCAGTATTTT
CDR3: CATSRDVVTQYF

D: .
V: TRBV27
length: 16
size: .
J: TRBJ1-2
DNA: TGTGCGAGTAAGGGGCGTGGGTACGAAGAGGTTTATGGCTACACCTTC
CDR3: CASKGRGYEEVYGYTF

D: .
V: TRBV30
length: 13
size: .
J: TRBJ2-7
DNA: TGTGCCTGGTCCGGAAGGGGTGGGGACGAGCAGTACTTC
CDR3: CAWSGRGGDEQYF

D: TRBD1
V: TRBV25-1
length: 15
size: .
J: TRBJ1-1
DNA: TGTGCCAGCAGTGACCCCAGGACAGGGGGCACTGAAGCTTTCTTT
CDR3: CASSDPRTGGTEAFF

D: TRBD1
V: TRBV7-2
length: 15
size: .
J: TRBJ2-7
DNA: TGTGCCAGCAGCTTGGGACAGGGGTTTGCCTACGAGCAGTACTTC
CDR3: CASSLGQGFAYEQYF

D: TRBD2
V: TRBV7-8
length: 18
size: .
J: TRBJ2-1
DNA: TGTGCCATCAAGCAGCTTGGGGGACTAGCGGGAGTAGCCAATGAGCAGTTCTTC
CDR3: CAIKQLGGLAGVANEQFF

D: TRBD1
V: TRBV2
length: 12
size: .
J: TRBJ2-1
DNA: TGTGCCAGCAGCCAGACAGGGGATGAGCAGTTCTTC
CDR3: CASSQTGDEQFF

D: TRBD2
V: TRBV28
length: 18
size: .
J: TRBJ2-1
DNA: TGTGCCAGCAGTTTCGTAACCGGGAGGCCACGTATGTACAATGAGCAGTTCTTC
CDR3: CASSFVTGRPRMYNEQFF

D: TRBD1
V: TRBV18
length: 18
size: .
J: TRBJ2-7
DNA: TGTGCCAGCTCCCCCGGTTTAGGGGGCCTGAGGAGCTCCTACGAGCAGTACTTC
CDR3: CASSPGLGGLRSSYEQYF

D: .
V: TRBV18
length: 13
size: few
J: TRBJ1-1
DNA: TGTGCCAGCTCACCACGGGGCAACACTGAAGCTTTCTTT
CDR3: CASSPRGNTEAFF

D: .
V: TRBV2
length: 13
size: once
J: TRBJ1-1
DNA: TGTGCCAGCAGTGGGCTCATGAACACTGAAGCTTTCTTT
CDR3: CASSGLMNTEAFF

D: .
V: TRBV18
length: 15
size: .
J: TRBJ2-4
DNA: TGTGCCAGCTCACCGCCGGGACACGGTCGGTACATTCAGTACTTC
CDR3: CASSPPGHGRYIQYF

D: .
V: TRBV28
length: 12
size: .
J: TRBJ1-5
DNA: TGTGCCAGCACCCAGTCCGGGAAAGCCCAGCATTTT
CDR3: CASTQSGKAQHF

D: TRBD1
V: TRBV7-2
length: 15
size: .
J: TRBJ1-5
DNA: TGTGCCAGCAGCTTAGAAGGGGGCGCGGGTCAGCCCCAGCATTTT
CDR3: CASSLEGGAGQPQHF

D: TRBD1
V: TRBV7-9
length: 14
size: .
J: TRBJ1-4
DNA: TGTGCCAGCAGCTCAGGGGGCGCAGGTGAAAAACTGTTTTTT
CDR3: CASSSGGAGEKLFF

D: .
V: TRBV7-9
length: 17
size: .
J: TRBJ2-1
DNA: TGTGCCAGCAGCTCCCCCTCGGGGATGAGCTCCTACAATGAGCAGTTCTTC
CDR3: CASSSPSGMSSYNEQFF